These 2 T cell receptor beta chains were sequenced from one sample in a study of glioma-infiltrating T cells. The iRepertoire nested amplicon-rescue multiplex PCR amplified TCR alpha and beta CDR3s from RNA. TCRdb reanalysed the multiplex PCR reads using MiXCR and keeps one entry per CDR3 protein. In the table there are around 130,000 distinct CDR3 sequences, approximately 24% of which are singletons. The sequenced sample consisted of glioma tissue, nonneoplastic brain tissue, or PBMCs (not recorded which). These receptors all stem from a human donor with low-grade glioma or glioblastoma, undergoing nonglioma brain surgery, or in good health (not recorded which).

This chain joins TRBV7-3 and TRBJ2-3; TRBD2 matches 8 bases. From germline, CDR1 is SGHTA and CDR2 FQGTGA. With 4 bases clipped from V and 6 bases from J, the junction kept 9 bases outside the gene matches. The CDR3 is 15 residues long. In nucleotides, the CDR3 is TGTGCCAGCAGCTCCCAGCGGGGGCTCCGGGATACGCAGTATTTT. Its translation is CASSSQRGLRDTQYF.

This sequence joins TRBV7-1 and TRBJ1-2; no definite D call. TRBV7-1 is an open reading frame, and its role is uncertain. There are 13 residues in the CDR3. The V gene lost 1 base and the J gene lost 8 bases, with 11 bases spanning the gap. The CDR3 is CASSSGFLGGYTF. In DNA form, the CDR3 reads TGTGCCAGCAGCTCAGGGTTCCTGGGCGGCTACACCTTC.